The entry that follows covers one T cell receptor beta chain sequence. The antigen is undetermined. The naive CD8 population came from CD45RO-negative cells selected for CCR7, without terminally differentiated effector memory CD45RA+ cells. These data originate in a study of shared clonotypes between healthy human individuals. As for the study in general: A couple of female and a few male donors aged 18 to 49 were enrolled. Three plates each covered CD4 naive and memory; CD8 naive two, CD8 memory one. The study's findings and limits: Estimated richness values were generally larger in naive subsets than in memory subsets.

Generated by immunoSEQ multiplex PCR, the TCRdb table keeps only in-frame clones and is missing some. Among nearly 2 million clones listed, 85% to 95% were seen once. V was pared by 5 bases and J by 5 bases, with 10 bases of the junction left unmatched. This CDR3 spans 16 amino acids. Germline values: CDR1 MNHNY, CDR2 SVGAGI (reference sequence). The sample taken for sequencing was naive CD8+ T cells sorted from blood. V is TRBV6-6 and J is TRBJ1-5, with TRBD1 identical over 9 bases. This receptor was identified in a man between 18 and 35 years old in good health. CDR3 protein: CASSPWDREAYQPQHF. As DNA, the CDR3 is TGTGCCAGCAGTCCCTGGGACAGGGAAGCTTATCAGCCCCAGCATTTT.